This T cell receptor (beta chain) is from a study of neoadjuvant anti-PD-1 for oral cavity cancer. Some clones are missing from TCRdb's copy, which holds only in-frame ones; the method was immunoSEQ multiplex PCR. The table includes some 7,400 clones, 48% detected once. This CDR3 is 11 amino acids long. Trimming took off 3 bases at V and 12 bases at J, with 12 bases between the two ends. Germline V lookup: CDR1 SGHVS, CDR2 FQNEAQ. This receptor was identified in a person aged 35-79 years with oral cavity squamous cell carcinoma. The sequencing here drew on tumor tissue, taken before nivolumab (anti-PD-1) treatment. The chain uses TRBV7-8 and TRBJ2-7; unclear D gene. CDR3 protein: CASSFARLAYF. As DNA, the CDR3 is TGTGCCAGCAGCTTTGCTAGGCTGGCGTACTTC.